This T cell receptor (beta chain) was retrieved from a study of beta chain features in type 1 diabetes. Study at large: On cell yields, gender and age, patients and healthy donors were similar. Study-wide results and caveats: Whatever favoring of shorter templates PCR might show would apply equally to patients and controls. Fewer junction insertions and more nucleotide deletions appeared in type 1 diabetes patients.

The germline V gene has CDR1 SEHNR and CDR2 FQNEAQ (reference sequence). The CDR3 is made up of 15 amino acids. V gave up 1 base and J gave up 5 bases; unmatched junction bases: 7. This clone came up a few times. Its antigen is still unknown. cDNA synthesis used the whole RNA isolate, giving expressed TCRB sequences. Only in-frame clones appear in the TCRdb table, and some are missing; sequencing was by immunoSEQ multiplex PCR. This table holds about 620,000 clones, roughly 16% found once. Sequenced sample: naive CD4+ T cells from blood. The TCR comes from a man in his late teens or twenties in good health. The genes are TRBV7-9 and TRBJ1-1; 7 bases are shared with TRBD1. The CDR3 reads CASSLGPGGETEAFF. In DNA, the CDR3 is TGTGCCAGCAGCTTAGGGCCAGGGGGAGAGACTGAAGCTTTCTTT.